This T cell receptor beta chain is from a study of blood T cell repertoires in COVID-19. At the level of the study: The samples span acute and convalescent COVID-19 from the United States, Italy and Spain. In each case, the material was cDNA or gDNA derived from T cells, B-cell-depleted T cells, or PBMCs.

In the authors' workflow: Amplified reference gene primers provided the basis for estimating nucleated cell counts. Sequencing was performed with immunoSEQ multiplex PCR; in TCRdb, only in-frame clones are kept and a portion is missing. V, J and clone size reflect that table, while D and trimming were determined from the DNA. There are about 380,000 clones in the sample; roughly 90% occur only once, and approximately 1.2% lies in the top ten. With 4 bases clipped from V and 7 bases from J, the junction kept 10 bases outside the gene matches. Germline CDR1 reads SGHDT; CDR2 reads YYEEEE. This CDR3 is 14 amino acids long.

The sample taken for sequencing was peripheral blood. The chain is built from TRBV5-6 and TRBJ2-7, with 8 nucleotides matching TRBD1. This receptor was identified in a man aged 35-49 years with acute or convalescent COVID-19. The CDR3 sequence: CASSGGQGLLEQYF. The DNA of the CDR3 is TGTGCCAGCAGCGGCGGACAGGGTCTGCTTGAGCAGTACTTC.